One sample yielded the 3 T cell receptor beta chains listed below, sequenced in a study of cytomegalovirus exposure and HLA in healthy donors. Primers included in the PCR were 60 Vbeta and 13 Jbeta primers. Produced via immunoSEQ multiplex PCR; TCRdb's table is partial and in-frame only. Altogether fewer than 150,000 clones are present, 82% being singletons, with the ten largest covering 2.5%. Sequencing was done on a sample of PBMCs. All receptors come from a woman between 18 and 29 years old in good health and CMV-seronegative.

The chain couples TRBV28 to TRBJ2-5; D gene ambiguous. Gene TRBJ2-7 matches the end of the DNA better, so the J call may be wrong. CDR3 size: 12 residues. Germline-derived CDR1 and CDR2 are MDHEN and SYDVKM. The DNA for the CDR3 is TGTGCCAGCAGTACTCTGTCCTACGAGCAGTACTTC. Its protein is CASSTLSYEQYF.

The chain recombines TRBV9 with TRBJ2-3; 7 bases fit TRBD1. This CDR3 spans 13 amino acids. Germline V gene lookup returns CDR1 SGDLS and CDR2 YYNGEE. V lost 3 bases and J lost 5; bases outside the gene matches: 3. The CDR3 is CASSATGRDTQYF. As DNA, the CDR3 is TGTGCCAGCAGCGCGACAGGGCGAGATACGCAGTATTTT. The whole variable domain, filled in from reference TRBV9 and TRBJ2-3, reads DSGVTQTPKHLITATGQRVTLRCSPRSGDLSVYWYQQSLDQGLQFLIQYYNGEERAKGNILERFSAQQFPDLHSELNLSSLELGDSALYFCASSATGRDTQYFGPGTRLTVL.

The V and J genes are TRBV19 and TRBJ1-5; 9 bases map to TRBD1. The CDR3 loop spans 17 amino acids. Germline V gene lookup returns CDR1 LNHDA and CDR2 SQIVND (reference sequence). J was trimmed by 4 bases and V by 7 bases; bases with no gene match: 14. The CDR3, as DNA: TGTGCCAGTAAGGGGGCCTCGGGACAGGGAAGTAATCAGCCCCAGCATTTT. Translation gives CASKGASGQGSNQPQHF.